This T cell receptor (beta chain) emerged from a study of human T cells and chemical hapten exposure. TCRdb re-analysed the RACE reads in MiXCR, keeping a single row per CDR3 protein. The sample records more than 90,000 distinct CDR3 sequences, more than 9.5% being singletons. The J segment lost 4 bases and the V segment lost 0 bases, leaving 4 bases of the junction unmatched. The CDR3 totals 16 residues. Germline CDR1 reads LGHNA; CDR2 reads YSLEER. Noted time point: patch test 2, 6 weeks after DPC sensitization. Treatment noted: therapeutic diphenylcyclopropenone sensitization with weekly scalp DPC. By sample fraction, this clonotype is medium-sized.

This specimen was whole blood, taken in connection with sensitization to the hapten diphenylcyclopropenone (DPC). The gene calls are TRBV4-3 and TRBJ2-1; 9 bases are shared with TRBD2. This TCR came from a woman in her thirties or forties with alopecia areata. Some clones in this sample may be carry-over from other donors' samples. CDR3 amino acids: CASSQDPSGNYNEQFF. The DNA for the CDR3 is TGCGCCAGCAGCCAAGACCCTAGCGGGAATTACAATGAGCAGTTCTTC.